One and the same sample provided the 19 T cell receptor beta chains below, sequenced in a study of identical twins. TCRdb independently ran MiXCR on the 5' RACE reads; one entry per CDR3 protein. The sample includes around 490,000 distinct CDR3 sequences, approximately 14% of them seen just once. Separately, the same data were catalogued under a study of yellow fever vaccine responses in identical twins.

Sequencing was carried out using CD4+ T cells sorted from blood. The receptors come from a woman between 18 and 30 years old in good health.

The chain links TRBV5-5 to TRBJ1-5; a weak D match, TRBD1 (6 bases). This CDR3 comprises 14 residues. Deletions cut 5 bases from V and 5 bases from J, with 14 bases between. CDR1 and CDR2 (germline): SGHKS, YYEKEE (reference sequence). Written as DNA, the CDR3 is TGTGCCAGCAGTACCGGGACAATGTATCAGCCCCAGCATTTT. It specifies CASSTGTMYQPQHF.

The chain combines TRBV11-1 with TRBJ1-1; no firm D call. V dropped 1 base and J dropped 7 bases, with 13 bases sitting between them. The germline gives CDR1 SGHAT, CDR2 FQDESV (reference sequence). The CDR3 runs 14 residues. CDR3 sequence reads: CASSLGPVWGEAFF. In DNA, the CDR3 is TGTGCCAGCAGCTTAGGGCCGGTTTGGGGTGAAGCTTTCTTT.

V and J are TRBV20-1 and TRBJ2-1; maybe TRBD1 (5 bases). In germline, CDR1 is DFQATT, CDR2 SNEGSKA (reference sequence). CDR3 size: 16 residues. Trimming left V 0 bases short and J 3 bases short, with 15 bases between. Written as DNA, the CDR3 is TGCAGTGCTAGAGATATCGCAGGGCCCATCTACAATGAGCAGTTCTTC. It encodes CSARDIAGPIYNEQFF.

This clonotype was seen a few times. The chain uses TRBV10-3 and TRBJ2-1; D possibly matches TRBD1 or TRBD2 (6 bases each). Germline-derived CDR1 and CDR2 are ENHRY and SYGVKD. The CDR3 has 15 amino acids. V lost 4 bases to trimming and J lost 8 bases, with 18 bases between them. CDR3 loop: CAISAGVQGGDEQFF. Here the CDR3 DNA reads TGTGCCATCAGTGCGGGGGTACAGGGTGGTGATGAGCAGTTCTTC.

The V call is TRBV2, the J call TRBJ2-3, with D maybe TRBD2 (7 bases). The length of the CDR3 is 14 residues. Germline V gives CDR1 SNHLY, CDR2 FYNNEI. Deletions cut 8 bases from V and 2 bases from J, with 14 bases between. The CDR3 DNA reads TGTGCCAGCCGGGGGGCGGATTTCACAGATACGCAGTATTTT. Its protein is CASRGADFTDTQYF.

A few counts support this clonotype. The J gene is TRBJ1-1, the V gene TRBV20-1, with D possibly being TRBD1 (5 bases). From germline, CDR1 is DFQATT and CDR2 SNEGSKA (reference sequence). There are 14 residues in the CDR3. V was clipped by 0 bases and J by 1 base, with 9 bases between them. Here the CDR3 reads CSAREGTQNTEAFF. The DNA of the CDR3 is TGCAGTGCTAGAGAAGGGACTCAGAACACTGAAGCTTTCTTT.

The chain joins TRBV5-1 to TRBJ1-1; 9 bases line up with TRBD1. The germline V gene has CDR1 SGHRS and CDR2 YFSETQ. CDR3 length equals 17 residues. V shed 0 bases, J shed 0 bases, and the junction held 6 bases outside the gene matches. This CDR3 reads CASSLGGTGPMNTEAFF. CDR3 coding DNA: TGCGCCAGCAGCTTGGGAGGGACAGGGCCCATGAACACTGAAGCTTTCTTT.

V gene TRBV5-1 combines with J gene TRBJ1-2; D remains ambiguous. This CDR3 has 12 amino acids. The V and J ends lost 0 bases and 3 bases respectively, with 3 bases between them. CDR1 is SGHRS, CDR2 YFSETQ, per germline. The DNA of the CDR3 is TGCGCCAGCAGCTTGGGATACTATGGCTACACCTTC. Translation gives CASSLGYYGYTF.

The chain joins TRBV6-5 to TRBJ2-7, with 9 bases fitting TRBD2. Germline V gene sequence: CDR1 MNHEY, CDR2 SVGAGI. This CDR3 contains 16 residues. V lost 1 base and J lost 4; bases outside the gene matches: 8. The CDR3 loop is CASSYFRLAEIYEQYF. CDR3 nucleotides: TGTGCCAGCAGTTACTTCCGACTAGCGGAGATATACGAGCAGTACTTC.

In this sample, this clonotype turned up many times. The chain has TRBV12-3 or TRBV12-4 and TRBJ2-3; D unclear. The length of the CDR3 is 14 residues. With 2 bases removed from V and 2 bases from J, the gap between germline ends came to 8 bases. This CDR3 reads CASSLRQNTDTQYF. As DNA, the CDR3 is TGTGCCAGCAGTTTACGGCAGAACACAGATACGCAGTATTTT.

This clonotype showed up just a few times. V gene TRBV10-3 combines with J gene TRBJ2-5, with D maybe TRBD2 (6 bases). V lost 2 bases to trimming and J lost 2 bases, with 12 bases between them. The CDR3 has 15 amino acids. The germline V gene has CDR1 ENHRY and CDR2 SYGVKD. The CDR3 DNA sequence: TGTGCCATCAGTGAGGTTTGGAGGGAGCAAGAGACCCAGTACTTC. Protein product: CAISEVWREQETQYF.

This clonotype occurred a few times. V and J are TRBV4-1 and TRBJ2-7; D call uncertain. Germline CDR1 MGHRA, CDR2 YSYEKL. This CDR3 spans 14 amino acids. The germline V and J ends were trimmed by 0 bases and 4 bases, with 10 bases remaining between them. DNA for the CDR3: TGCGCCAGCAGCCAAGAGCTGAATACATACGAGCAGTACTTC. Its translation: CASSQELNTYEQYF.

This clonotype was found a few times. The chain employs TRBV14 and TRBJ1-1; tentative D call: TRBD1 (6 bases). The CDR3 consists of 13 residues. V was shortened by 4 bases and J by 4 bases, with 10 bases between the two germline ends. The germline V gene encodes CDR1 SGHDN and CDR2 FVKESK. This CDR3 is CASSPTGSTEAFF. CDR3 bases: TGTGCCAGCAGCCCTACAGGGAGCACTGAAGCTTTCTTT.

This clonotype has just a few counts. In DNA form, the CDR3 reads TGTGCCAGCAGCCGGACTAGCGGGACTAACAATGAGCAGTTCTTC. Translation: CASSRTSGTNNEQFF. This chain connects TRBV5-5 to TRBJ2-1, with 12 bases matching TRBD2. The CDR3 has 15 residues. Germline V gene data show CDR1 as SGHKS and CDR2 as YYEKEE (reference sequence). V shed 4 bases, J shed 5 bases, and the junction held 4 bases outside the gene matches.

CDR3 residues: CAHSGQAKNIQYF. The CDR3 nucleotides are TGTGCCCATTCGGGACAGGCCAAAAACATTCAGTACTTC. This rearrangement joins TRBV28 to TRBJ2-4; 7 bases map to TRBD1. The CDR3 spans 13 residues. Germline V gene sequence: CDR1 MDHEN, CDR2 SYDVKM. V lost 11 bases, J lost 1 base, and 5 bases stayed unmatched.

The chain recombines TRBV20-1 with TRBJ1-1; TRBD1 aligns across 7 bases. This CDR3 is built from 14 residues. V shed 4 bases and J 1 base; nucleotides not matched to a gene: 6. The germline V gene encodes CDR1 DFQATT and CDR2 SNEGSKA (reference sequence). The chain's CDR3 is CSANGQVSNTEAFF. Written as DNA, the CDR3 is TGCAGTGCTAACGGACAGGTTTCGAACACTGAAGCTTTCTTT.

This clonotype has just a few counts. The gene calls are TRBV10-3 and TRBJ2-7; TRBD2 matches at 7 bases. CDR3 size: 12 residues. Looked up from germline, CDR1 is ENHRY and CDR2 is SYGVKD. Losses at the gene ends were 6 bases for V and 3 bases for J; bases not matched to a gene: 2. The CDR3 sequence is CAISGTNYEQYF. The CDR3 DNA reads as TGTGCCATCAGCGGGACTAACTACGAGCAGTACTTC.

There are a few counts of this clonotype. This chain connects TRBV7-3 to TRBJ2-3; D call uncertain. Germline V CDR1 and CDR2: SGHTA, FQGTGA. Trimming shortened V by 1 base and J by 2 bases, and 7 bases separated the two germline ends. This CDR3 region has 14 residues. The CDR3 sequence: CASSLSALTDTQYF. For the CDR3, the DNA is TGTGCCAGCAGCTTAAGTGCGCTCACAGATACGCAGTATTTT.

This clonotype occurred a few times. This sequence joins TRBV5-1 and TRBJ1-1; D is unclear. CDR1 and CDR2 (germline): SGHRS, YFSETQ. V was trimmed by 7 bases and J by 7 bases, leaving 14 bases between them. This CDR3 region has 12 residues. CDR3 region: CASAFVGGEAFF. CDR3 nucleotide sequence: TGCGCCAGCGCGTTCGTTGGCGGTGAAGCTTTCTTT.